The TCR beta chain under discussion was sequenced for a study of cytomegalovirus exposure and HLA in healthy donors (dated by TCRdb to 2016 to 2017). Context from the whole study: According to an earlier analysis of several hundred of the donors, some 180 million T cells yielded approximately 120 million unique TCR beta sequences and around 300 Gb of sequence data. An early release that covered 640 HLA-typed donors contained about 300 gigabases of sequencing data and tens of millions of unique TCR sequences. Among the roughly 410 genotyped donors, roughly 80% belonged to the genetic ancestry cluster associated with self-reported Caucasian donors. The aim of the study was to test whether cataloging public T cell receptors could identify signatures of past pathogen exposure. The study used immunosequencing to profile the T cell repertoires of approximately 640 subjects and linked those repertoires to cytomegalovirus serostatus. A separate validation cohort of 90 to 150 different subjects was used in addition to the approximately 610-subject first cohort. To predict cytomegalovirus infection status, the study brought together high-throughput TCR immunosequencing, statistical association of individual TCRs with disease status, and machine learning. In a later analysis, previously published TCR beta repertoires from some 640 donors were re-analyzed and high-resolution HLA genotyping was added so that TCR occurrence patterns could be studied. In the later analysis, no new phenotypic data were used to find candidate immune exposures; instead, reliance was placed on TCR beta sequences and their occurrence across donors. An earlier analysis of around 580 of the donors used high-throughput TCR beta sequencing to judge whether each TCR beta V gene segment behaved as functional or pseudogenic. Donor age, sex, ethnicity and CMV serostatus were compiled together with the repertoire data. In a later genetic analysis, genome-wide SNP genotypes for about three fifths of the 666 donors were used, and that subset was treated as a discovery cohort. All discovery cohort repertoires had been generated on a single sequencing platform. Both class I and class II loci were covered by HLA typing, at four-digit resolution. Typing coverage varied by locus: 629-630 donors for A, B, C, DRB1 and DQB1; some 520 for DQA1; nearly 610 for DPA1; approximately 450 for DPB1. About five DR-DQ haplotypes were treated as single units for association and clustering because of strong linkage in the cohort. On average, roughly 250,000 unique TCR beta nucleotide sequences were sequenced per donor among some 430 genotyped donors of the cohort, with approximately 18% of those sequences being non-productive.

In the case of this clone: This receptor's antigen is unknown. There are no base qualities to consult, and no much larger clone falls within one base.

In total, approximately 610 healthy bone marrow donors made up the cohort. At the time of sampling, every cohort member was nominally healthy, though immune exposures that went unrecorded were likely present. The donor tested CMV seropositive and was one of the 289 seropositive cohort members. A peripheral blood sample was collected from each donor, and TCR beta sequencing was performed on peripheral blood mononuclear cells. Genomic DNA was extracted from the blood cell samples with the Qiagen DNeasy Blood Extraction Kit. CDR1 and CDR2, looked up from the germline V gene, are SQVTM and ANQGSEA. Taken from cysteine to phenylalanine, the CDR3 has 14 residues. Only CDR3 DNA remains: 42 bases, in frame from the first base. Germline trimming amounts to 6 bases on V and 6 bases on J, with 13 as the count of junction bases outside the gene matches. General study outcomes and caveats: Because the 87-base-pair reads could not distinguish some IMGT-functional V segments, including TRBV6-2 and TRBV6-3, those segments were excluded. This cohort had only TCR beta chains sequenced, and the lack of alpha or paired-chain data limited which features could be detected. The classifier was reported to diagnose cytomegalovirus status with high specificity and sensitivity in both the original cohort and the validation cohort. Because HLA typing was missing for some donors at each locus, association tests included only the typed subset. A cluster of highly shared sequence variants was judged likely to be a technical artifact of the sequencing pipeline. Because counts were too low, around 18 rarely observed V segments, including chromosome 9 orphons, were left out of the earlier analysis of roughly 600 of the donors. CMV serostatus was the only immune exposure information available for the cohort. A total of some 180 TCR beta chains were listed by the study as associated with cytomegalovirus. Three of the identified cytomegalovirus-associated TCR beta chains were confirmed in vitro to be specific for cytomegalovirus antigens. V-gene and J-gene trimming of TCR beta chains was associated with a missense DCLRE1C variant in a later genetic analysis, and the association was replicated in an independent cohort. Strong co-occurrence of HLA alleles, especially DR and DQ, made assigning TCR associations to individual alleles difficult. Across donors, most TCR sequences were observed very rarely, whereas some public TCRs were present in many individuals. In an earlier analysis of fewer than 750 of the donors, most TCR beta V segments were observed in productive rearrangements about 87% or about 30% of the time, broadly matching IMGT annotations. Presence/absence analyses assumed roughly uniform sequencing depth across donors, an assumption that may not hold. The authors suggested that the approach could potentially be generalized to other disease states and immunological phenotypes. Compared with equally common non-associated chains, HLA-associated TCR beta chains in a later analysis were more clonally expanded and had lower generation probabilities. Linkage disequilibrium might explain the correlated functional status among segregating V segments, but an unknown experimental factor could not be ruled out. According to a later genetic analysis, donors in an Asian-associated ancestry cluster had fewer N-insertions in productive TCRs than the approximately 630-donor mean. According to a later analysis, most CMV-associated TCR beta chains appeared to be HLA-restricted, and the HLA associations seemed to be driven largely by CMV exposure. A later analysis reported that several top co-occurrence clusters appeared linked to parvovirus B19, influenza, CMV and Epstein-Barr virus. At a false discovery rate of 0.05, a later analysis linked fewer than 20,000 TCR beta sequences to specific HLA alleles. According to a later analysis, TCR association rates differed among HLA loci, with DRB1 alleles showing the most associated TCRs and HLA-C alleles showing the fewest. A further reported finding was that TCR beta sequences accurately predicted the HLA-A and HLA-B alleles for most subjects in the first cohort.

Library construction relied on the immunoSEQ multiplex PCR assay. A mixture of 60 forward primers for TCR Vbeta segments and 13 reverse primers for TCR Jbeta segments was used in the multiplex PCR. The CDR3 region of rearranged TCR beta genes was amplified from genomic DNA by a multiplex PCR assay. Amplified TCR beta libraries were sequenced as 87-base-pair reads on the Illumina HiSeq System. The authors' pipeline ran thus. A later analysis counted approximately 84 million unique TCR beta chains across the 650 to 700 repertoires, and 10 million to 12 million of these chains were shared by at least two donors. A nearest-neighbor algorithm error-corrected the raw reads and collapsed the reads into unique sequences, merging closely related sequences to remove PCR and sequencing errors. CDR3 sequences were aligned to IMGT reference sequences to assign V, D and J gene segments. Each retained sequence needed at least a six-nucleotide match to both a V gene segment and a J gene segment. A rearrangement was called productive if the CDR3 had no stop codons and remained in frame with V and J, and every other rearrangement was called non-productive. CDR3 was defined by IMGT convention, running from the second conserved V-encoded cysteine to the conserved J-encoded phenylalanine. The earlier analysis of 550 to 650 of the donors excluded any sequence lacking an unambiguous match to a single V gene segment. In an earlier analysis of some 590 of the donors, a V segment was called functional when productive rearrangements were above 56.7%, and segregating when the standard deviation between donors exceeded 5%. A statistical classification framework was built for diagnosing cytomegalovirus status from the catalog of TCR beta chain sequences. V and J gene assignment, in a later analysis, came from comparing TCR nucleotide sequences with IMGT/GENE-DB human TR gene sequences. Using the TCRdist pipeline, a later analysis assigned CDR3 sequences along with most-parsimonious VDJ recombination scenarios. In a later analysis, every TCR beta chain was defined by the combination of its CDR3 amino acid sequence and its V-gene family, and reads without a unique V-gene family were dropped. In a later analysis, 450 to 600 highly shared, low-generation-probability nucleotide sequences were removed to address suspected cross-contamination and a sequencing artifact. In a later analysis, a clonal expansion index for each public chain was calculated from normalized within-repertoire ranks of inferred template counts. In a later analysis, generation probabilities were computed using a VDJ recombination model fitted to out-of-frame rearrangements, and the results were checked against IGoR. Hypergeometric tests were used in a later analysis to score TCR-TCR, TCR-HLA and TCR-CMV co-occurrence, with a repertoire-size bias correction applied to the TCR pairs. To estimate false discovery rates, a later analysis permuted the HLA or CMV assignments 20 times. In a later analysis, co-occurring TCRs were grouped using DBSCAN, with TCRdist sequence similarity added in when clustering inside HLA-allele-positive subsets. For co-occurrence clustering, repertoires with fewer than 30,000 or more than 120,000 public chains were excluded, along with roughly five repertoires with anomalous nucleotide sharing. This immuneACCESS table, as held by TCRdb, lists in-frame sequences with V and J called but not all clones. Of the missing ones, under half trace to an unresolved V gene in checked studies; the others have no known cause. V, J and clone size reflect that table, while D and trimming were determined from the DNA. The sample table holds approximately 99,000 clones, of which about 80% were seen once. About 3.5% of the sample lies in the top ten.

The chain employs TRBV29-1 and TRBJ2-7; 8 central bases correspond to TRBD1. The origin of this receptor is a male donor in good health and CMV-seropositive. Sequencing input: PBMCs. The DNA reads TGCAGCGTCCCAAACCGGGACAGGAGTGGCGAGCAGTACTTC. Its protein product is CSVPNRDRSGEQYF.